A selection of T cell receptor beta chains follows, all from one sample in a study of blood T cell repertoires in COVID-19. Method: immunoSEQ multiplex PCR; TCRdb's copy keeps in-frame clones and lacks some. The sample lists more than 150,000 clones; roughly 84% were seen once. The sequenced sample consisted of peripheral blood. All receptors come from a man aged 45-65 years with active or convalescent COVID-19. Both conserved end residues are part of each CDR3. The order of the fields is J gene, V gene, clone size, D gene, CDR3 length, CDR3 protein, CDR3 DNA. A D gene is named only where the DNA matches it firmly. Clone sizes are given selectively: once, few, many, or a class where the clone is expanded.

>TRBJ2-7|TRBV18|-|TRBD1|14
CASSRTGGINEQYF
TGTGCCAGCTCCCGGACAGGGGGCATCAACGAGCAGTACTTC
>TRBJ2-2|TRBV19|once|TRBD1|15
CASSMDRVGTGELFF
TGTGCCAGTAGTATGGACAGGGTCGGCACCGGGGAGCTGTTTTTT
>TRBJ1-3|TRBV9|-|TRBD1|15
CASSAVTGSGNTIYF
TGTGCCAGCAGCGCAGTGACAGGGTCAGGAAACACCATATATTTT
>TRBJ2-7|TRBV6-2/TRBV6-3|-|-|14
CASSYSAGFYEQYF
TGTGCCAGCAGTTACTCCGCAGGGTTCTACGAGCAGTACTTC
>TRBJ1-1|TRBV29-1|-|TRBD1|12
CSSGQENTEAFF
TGCAGCAGCGGACAGGAAAACACTGAAGCTTTCTTT
>TRBJ2-7|TRBV28|-|TRBD2|14
CASSSWTGGREQYF
TGTGCCAGCAGTTCGTGGACTGGCGGGAGGGAGCAGTACTTC
>TRBJ1-1|TRBV2|-|-|12
CASRDSNTEAFF
TGTGCCAGCAGGGACTCTAACACTGAAGCTTTCTTT
>TRBJ1-2|TRBV25-1|-|TRBD1|15
CASSLGQGSHSGYTF
TGTGCCAGCAGTCTTGGACAGGGATCGCATAGTGGCTACACCTTC
>TRBJ1-1|TRBV5-1|-|TRBD1|14
CASSQTGGGTEAFF
TGCGCCAGCAGCCAAACAGGGGGTGGCACTGAAGCTTTCTTT
>TRBJ2-7|TRBV7-2|-|-|13
CASSLDMTEEQYF
TGTGCCAGCAGCTTAGATATGACAGAAGAGCAGTACTTC